A single sample gave rise to the 6 T cell receptor beta chains below, sequenced in a study of T cell responses to AZD1222 COVID-19 vaccine (dated by TCRdb to the early 2020s). The library was made by the immunoSEQ multiplex PCR assay. The table comes from immuneACCESS by way of TCRdb, which keeps in-frame sequences with V and J called. Part of the clones is missing from these tables; in studies checked, under half for an unresolved V gene and the rest for unknown reasons. This sample has some 58,000 clones in its table, and 80% of those were observed once. Jointly, the top ten make up approximately 5.2% of the sample. The sample's time point label, in plain terms: about 28 days (+/-7) after the second vaccine dose. The sample consisted of peripheral blood, taken 28 days after the second AZD1222 dose. The receptors here all came from an adult who received the AZD1222 COVID-19 vaccine.

The chain employs TRBV30 and TRBJ1-6; 7 bases agree with TRBD1. The V segment lost 6 bases and the J segment 3 bases; nucleotides outside the gene matches: 5. The CDR3 contains 14 residues. From germline, CDR1 is GTSNPN and CDR2 SVGIG (reference sequence). The CDR3 coding sequence is TGTGCCTGTACGGGACAGCGCTATAATTCACCCCTCCACTTT. Its protein product is CACTGQRYNSPLHF.

The chain couples TRBV28 to TRBJ2-1; 7 bases are shared with TRBD1. CDR3 length equals 14 residues. CDR1 and CDR2 (germline): MDHEN, SYDVKM. The trim removed 8 bases at V and 6 bases at J, leaving 10 bases unmatched. This CDR3 reads CASETGATFNEQFF. Written as DNA, the CDR3 is TGTGCCAGCGAAACAGGGGCGACATTCAATGAGCAGTTCTTC.

The V call is TRBV6-5, the J call TRBJ2-1, with 12 positions matching TRBD2. Germline trimming cut 4 bases from V and 3 bases from J; bases unmatched to any gene: 4. This CDR3 region has 16 residues. Germline lookup yields CDR1 MNHEY and CDR2 SVGAGI. The CDR3 is CASSSTTSGSYNEQFF. DNA for the CDR3: TGTGCCAGCAGTTCTACGACTAGCGGGAGCTACAATGAGCAGTTCTTC.

V usage is TRBV28 and J usage is TRBJ1-6; TRBD1 might be the D (5 bases). This CDR3 comprises 14 residues. Trimming cost V 5 bases and J 12 bases, with 17 bases left between them. The germline CDR1 and CDR2 sequences are MDHEN and SYDVKM. CDR3 region: CASSLGDGPKPLHF. DNA for the CDR3: TGTGCCAGCAGTCTCGGGGACGGTCCCAAACCCCTCCACTTT. Drawing the rest from reference TRBV28 and TRBJ1-6, the complete variable domain is DVKVTQSSRYLVKRTGEKVFLECVQDMDHENMFWYRQDPGLGLRLIYFSYDVKMKEKGDIPEGYSVSREKKERFSLILESASTNQTSMYLCASSLGDGPKPLHFGNGTRLTVT.

This chain connects TRBV6-4 to TRBJ1-1, with a possible D match to TRBD1 (6 bases). The length of the CDR3 is 13 residues. The V gene's germline CDR1 is MRHNA and CDR2 SNTAGT. V shed 6 bases and J shed 1 base, with 9 bases lying between them. This CDR3 is CASRDRQNTEAFF. The CDR3 DNA sequence: TGTGCCAGCAGGGACAGACAGAACACTGAAGCTTTCTTT.

This clone was seen only a few times. This chain joins TRBV15 and TRBJ2-3; no definite D call. V dropped 0 bases and J dropped 4 bases, with 8 bases sitting between them. Germline loops: CDR1 LNHNV, CDR2 YYDKDF (reference sequence). The CDR3 totals 14 residues. The CDR3 protein is CATSRDLGPDTQYF. The CDR3 DNA reads TGTGCCACCAGCAGAGATCTTGGGCCAGATACGCAGTATTTT.